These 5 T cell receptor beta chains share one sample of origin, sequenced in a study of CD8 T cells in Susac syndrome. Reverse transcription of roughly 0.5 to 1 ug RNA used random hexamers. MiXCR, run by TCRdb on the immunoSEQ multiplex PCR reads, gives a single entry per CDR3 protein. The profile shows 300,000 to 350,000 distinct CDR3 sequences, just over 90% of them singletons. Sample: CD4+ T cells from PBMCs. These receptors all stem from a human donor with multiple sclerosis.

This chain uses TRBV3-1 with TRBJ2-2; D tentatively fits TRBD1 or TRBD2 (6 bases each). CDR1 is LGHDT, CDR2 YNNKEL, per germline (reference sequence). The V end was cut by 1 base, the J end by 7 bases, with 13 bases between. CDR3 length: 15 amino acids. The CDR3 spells CASSQGGAPDGELFF. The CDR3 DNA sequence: TGTGCCAGCAGCCAAGGGGGGGCCCCAGACGGGGAGCTGTTTTTT.

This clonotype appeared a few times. In nucleotides, the CDR3 is TGTGCCAGCAGCTTGGACGGGAGAGGAGGAGACGAGCAGTACTTC. Its protein product is CASSLDGRGGDEQYF. The chain recombines TRBV5-4 with TRBJ2-7; possibly TRBD2 for D (6 bases). The CDR3 loop spans 15 amino acids. V lost 0 bases and J 5 bases, leaving 15 bases between the germline ends. CDR1 and CDR2 from the germline V gene are SGHNT and YYREEE (reference sequence). Combining the CDR3 with reference TRBV5-4 and TRBJ2-7 gives the whole variable domain ETGVTQSPTHLIKTRGQQVTLRCSSQSGHNTVSWYQQALGQGPQFIFQYYREEENGRGNFPPRFSGLQFPNYSSELNVNALELDDSALYLCASSLDGRGGDEQYFGPGTRLTVT.

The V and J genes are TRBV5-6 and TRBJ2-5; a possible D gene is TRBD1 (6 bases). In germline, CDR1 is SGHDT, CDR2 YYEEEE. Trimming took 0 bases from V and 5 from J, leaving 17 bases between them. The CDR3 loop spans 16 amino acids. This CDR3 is CASSLGYGQISETQYF. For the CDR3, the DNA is TGTGCCAGCAGCTTGGGGTATGGACAGATATCCGAGACCCAGTACTTC.

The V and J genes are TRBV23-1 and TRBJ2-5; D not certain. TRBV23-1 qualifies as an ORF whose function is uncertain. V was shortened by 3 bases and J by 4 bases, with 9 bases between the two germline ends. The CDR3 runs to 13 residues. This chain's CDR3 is CASSHRWGETQYF. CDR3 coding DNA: TGCGCCAGCAGTCACCGGTGGGGAGAGACCCAGTACTTC.

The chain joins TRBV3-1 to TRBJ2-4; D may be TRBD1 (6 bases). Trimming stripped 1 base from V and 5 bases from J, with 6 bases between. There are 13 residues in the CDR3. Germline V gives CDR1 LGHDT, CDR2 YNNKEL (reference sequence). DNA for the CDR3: TGTGCCAGCAGCCAAGGGACAGAAAACATTCAGTACTTC. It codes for CASSQGTENIQYF.